This entry lists 27 T cell receptor beta chains sequenced from one sample in a study of Graves' ophthalmopathy and Graves' hyperthyroidism. Amplification from RNA transcripts yielded the TCR beta CDR3 regions. Scientists carried out first-round RT-PCR using HTBI primers and then a second-round multiplex PCR. TCRdb called the multiplex PCR reads again in MiXCR, with one record for every CDR3 protein. There are 170,000 or so distinct CDR3 sequences in the sample; approximately 40% occur only once, and approximately 5.5% lies in the top ten. The sample taken for sequencing was peripheral blood. The origin of the receptors is a woman aged 35 to 49 with Graves' ophthalmopathy.

This clonotype was seen many times. CDR3: CASSQLGLAGDYEQYF. The DNA of the CDR3 is TGCGCCAGCAGCCAATTGGGGCTAGCGGGAGACTACGAGCAGTACTTC. The rearrangement uses TRBV4-1 and TRBJ2-7, with TRBD2 matching over 10 bases. The CDR3 loop spans 16 amino acids. V was clipped by 2 bases and J by 3 bases; unmatched bases: 7. The germline CDR1 and CDR2 sequences are MGHRA and YSYEKL.

This clonotype showed up just a few times. The chain carries TRBV6-2 or TRBV6-3 and TRBJ2-7; 9 bases match TRBD1. J gave up 3 bases and V 6 bases, and 6 bases lay outside the gene matches. The CDR3 extends over 14 amino acids. The germline CDR1 and CDR2 sequences are MNHEY and SVGEGT. DNA of the CDR3: TGTGCCAGCAGATCCCCGGGACAGGGCTACGAGCAGTACTTC. Protein product: CASRSPGQGYEQYF.

The sample holds one count of this clonotype. V is TRBV7-2 and J is TRBJ1-3; D gene uncertain. The CDR3 is 14 amino acids. Germline lookup yields CDR1 SGHTA and CDR2 FQGNSA. The V gene lost 2 bases and the J gene lost 2 bases, with 7 bases spanning the gap. The CDR3 sequence is CASSLSSPGNTIYF. The DNA of the CDR3 is TGTGCCAGCAGCTTAAGCAGCCCTGGAAACACCATATATTTT.

At least ten counts were recorded for this clonotype. The V call is TRBV9, the J call TRBJ2-5; 7 positions agree with TRBD2. Per the germline V gene, CDR1 is SGDLS and CDR2 is YYNGEE. This CDR3 has 13 amino acids. V was pared by 4 bases and J by 5 bases, with 5 bases of the junction left unmatched. The CDR3: CASSRAGEETQYF. DNA of the CDR3: TGTGCCAGCAGCCGTGCGGGAGAGGAGACCCAGTACTTC. Variable domain in full (rest from reference TRBV9 and TRBJ2-5): DSGVTQTPKHLITATGQRVTLRCSPRSGDLSVYWYQQSLDQGLQFLIQYYNGEERAKGNILERFSAQQFPDLHSELNLSSLELGDSALYFCASSRAGEETQYFGPGTRLLVL.

This clonotype was observed at least ten times. This sequence joins TRBV4-3 and TRBJ1-2, with D possibly TRBD1 on 5 matching bases. This CDR3 region has 16 residues. Trimming took 0 bases from V and 1 from J, leaving 12 bases between them. CDR1 is LGHNA and CDR2 is YSLEER in the germline V gene. The CDR3 region has the DNA TGCGCCAGCAGCCAAGATCTCGGTCAGGGTAACTATGGCTACACCTTC. Translated: CASSQDLGQGNYGYTF.

This clonotype was detected ten times or more. This chain joins TRBV6-2 or TRBV6-3 and TRBJ2-7, with 11 bases matching TRBD2. Trimming removed 6 bases from V and 5 bases from J; junction bases left unmatched: 6. Germline V gives CDR1 MNHEY, CDR2 SVGEGT. CDR3 length: 14 amino acids. CDR3 nucleotide sequence: TGTGCCAGCAGGATAGCGGGAGGGCCGCACGAGCAGTACTTC. It yields the protein CASRIAGGPHEQYF.

The chain is built from TRBV11-1 and TRBJ2-7; the match to TRBD2 covers 7 bases. Germline CDR1 SGHAT, CDR2 FQDESV (reference sequence). V dropped 6 bases and J dropped 3; count of bases not matched to a gene: 17. The CDR3 runs 17 residues. The CDR3: CASRRPIGSAGSYEQYF. The CDR3 DNA follows: TGTGCCAGCAGACGTCCAATCGGTTCAGCGGGAAGCTACGAGCAGTACTTC. Full variable domain (rest looked up from reference TRBV11-1 and TRBJ2-7): EAEVAQSPRYKITEKSQAVAFWCDPISGHATLYWYRQILGQGPELLVQFQDESVVDDSQLPKDRFSAERLKGVDSTLKIQPAELGDSAMYLCASRRPIGSAGSYEQYFGPGTRLTVT.

This clonotype was counted many times. The genes are TRBV30 and TRBJ2-5; D gene uncertain. Per germline, CDR1 GTSNPN and CDR2 SVGIG (reference sequence). This CDR3 is built from 10 residues. Trimming took 2 bases from V and 3 from J, leaving 1 base between them. The CDR3 DNA sequence: TGTGCCTGGAGTAAAGAGACCCAGTACTTC. It translates to CAWSKETQYF.

The chain recombines TRBV28 with TRBJ2-5; D not resolved. CDR3 length: 13 residues. The germline CDR1 and CDR2 sequences are MDHEN and SYDVKM. Trimming left V 10 bases short and J 5 bases short, with 17 bases between. The CDR3: CATEFSGRETQYF. The CDR3 nucleotides read TGTGCCACCGAATTTTCAGGACGGGAGACCCAGTACTTC. Based on the CDR3 plus reference TRBV28 and TRBJ2-5, the full variable domain is DVKVTQSSRYLVKRTGEKVFLECVQDMDHENMFWYRQDPGLGLRLIYFSYDVKMKEKGDIPEGYSVSREKKERFSLILESASTNQTSMYLCATEFSGRETQYFGPGTRLLVL.

This clonotype was seen a handful of times. The rearrangement uses TRBV6-5 and TRBJ2-7; a possible D gene is TRBD1 (6 bases). In germline, CDR1 is MNHEY, CDR2 SVGAGI. The CDR3 is 15 amino acids. The V gene lost 0 bases and the J gene lost 0 bases, with 9 bases spanning the gap. DNA of the CDR3: TGTGCCAGCAGTTACTCCAGGACAGCCTCCTACGAGCAGTACTTC. It codes for CASSYSRTASYEQYF.

In its sample, this clonotype was seen a few times. The chain joins TRBV6-2 or TRBV6-3 to TRBJ2-5; 9 bases agree with TRBD2. The length of the CDR3 is 13 residues. CDR1 is MNHEY, CDR2 SVGEGT, per germline. V dropped 6 bases and J dropped 5; count of bases not matched to a gene: 4. The DNA of the CDR3 is TGTGCCAGCAGCTTCAGCGGGAGGGAGACCCAGTACTTC. Translated, it gives CASSFSGRETQYF.

This chain's CDR3 is CASMRANTEAFF. The CDR3 DNA reads as TGTGCCAGCATGAGAGCTAACACTGAAGCTTTCTTT. The chain carries TRBV12-3 or TRBV12-4 and TRBJ1-1; D is unclear. Trimming removed 7 bases from V and 2 bases from J, with 8 bases in between. This CDR3 comprises 12 residues.

The V gene is TRBV7-8, the J gene TRBJ1-1; the D is unclear. The length of the CDR3 is 14 residues. The V end was cut by 0 bases, the J end by 4 bases, with 9 bases between. The germline V gene has CDR1 SGHVS and CDR2 FQNEAQ. This CDR3 reads CASSLAGEVTEAFF. CDR3 in DNA: TGTGCCAGCAGCTTAGCCGGGGAAGTCACTGAAGCTTTCTTT. Complete variable domain (other parts from reference TRBV7-8 and TRBJ1-1): GAGVSQSPRYKVAKRGQDVALRCDPISGHVSLFWYQQALGQGPEFLTYFQNEAQLDKSGLPSDRFFAERPEGSVSTLKIQRTQQEDSAVYLCASSLAGEVTEAFFGQGTRLTVV.

This clonotype occurred many times. J is TRBJ2-5 and V is TRBV7-3, with D tentatively TRBD1 or TRBD2 (5 bases each). This CDR3 comprises 13 residues. Per germline, CDR1 SGHTA and CDR2 FQGTGA. V was cut by 5 bases and J by 1 base, with 8 bases left in between. CDR3 DNA: TGTGCCAGCAGCCCGGGACCCCAAGAGACCCAGTACTTC. Its translation is CASSPGPQETQYF.

At least ten counts were recorded for this clonotype. The rearrangement links TRBV18 to TRBJ1-3; possibly TRBD1 for D (6 bases). From germline, CDR1 is KGHSH and CDR2 LQKENI. Trimming cost V 4 bases and J 8 bases, with 9 bases left between them. This CDR3 has 12 residues. CDR3 sequence: CASSHRADTIYF. For the CDR3, the DNA is TGTGCCAGCTCACACAGGGCGGACACCATATATTTT.

At least ten counts were recorded for this clonotype. V is TRBV9 and J is TRBJ2-7; 11 bases are shared with TRBD2. Germline trimming cut 3 bases from V and 7 bases from J; bases unmatched to any gene: 3. CDR3 length equals 13 residues. Germline V gives CDR1 SGDLS, CDR2 YYNGEE. The CDR3 reads CASSAGTSGEQYF. The DNA of the CDR3 is TGTGCCAGCAGCGCGGGGACTAGCGGTGAGCAGTACTTC.

A few counts support this clonotype. This CDR3 reads CASSYSNRAGEGYTF. CDR3 nucleotide sequence: TGTGCCAGCAGTTACTCTAACAGGGCGGGTGAAGGCTACACCTTC. This chain joins TRBV6-5 and TRBJ1-2; tentatively, D is TRBD1 (6 bases). Per the germline V gene, CDR1 is MNHEY and CDR2 is SVGAGI. Trimming took off 0 bases at V and 8 bases at J, with 16 bases between the two ends. The CDR3 covers 15 residues.

There are many counts of this clonotype. This chain joins TRBV12-3 or TRBV12-4 and TRBJ2-2; TRBD2 matches 8 bases. CDR3 length: 16 residues. V was clipped by 5 bases and J by 5 bases; unmatched bases: 10. The CDR3 bases are TGTGCCAGCAGTGCCCCGGGGACTAGGACAACCGGGGAGCTGTTTTTT. It translates to CASSAPGTRTTGELFF.

This clonotype came up many times. The rearrangement uses TRBV20-1 and TRBJ2-4; D assignment may be TRBD1 or TRBD2 (5 bases each). The germline CDR1 and CDR2 sequences are DFQATT and SNEGSKA (reference sequence). V gave up 3 bases and J gave up 5 bases, with 23 bases separating them. CDR3 length equals 17 residues. In nucleotides, the CDR3 is TGCAGTGCTAGTCACGGGGACCTAACTCCTGCCCAAAACATTCAGTACTTC. This encodes CSASHGDLTPAQNIQYF.

This clonotype was counted many times. The chain uses TRBV4-3 and TRBJ1-2, with D hard to call. CDR1 and CDR2 from the germline V gene are LGHNA and YSLEER. This CDR3 spans 17 amino acids. Trimming removed 0 bases from V and 4 bases from J, with 18 bases in between. CDR3 region: CASSQDLDPLGFYGYTF. CDR3 coding DNA: TGCGCCAGCAGCCAAGATCTGGATCCTTTGGGGTTCTATGGCTACACCTTC.

This clonotype occurred a few times. The J gene is TRBJ2-7, the V gene TRBV7-2; TRBD1 or TRBD2 may be the D gene (6 bases each). The CDR3 is 13 amino acids. Germline loops: CDR1 SGHTA, CDR2 FQGNSA. V was cut by 7 bases and J by 12 bases, with 22 bases left in between. The CDR3 DNA sequence: TGTGCCAGCATCCAGGGGTCCCGGGGACTTCCGTACTTC. It codes for CASIQGSRGLPYF. Supplemented by reference TRBV7-2 and TRBJ2-7, the full variable domain reads GAGVSQSPSNKVTEKGKDVELRCDPISGHTALYWYRQSLGQGLEFLIYFQGNSAPDKSGLPSDRFSAERTGGSVSTLTIQRTQQEDSAVYLCASIQGSRGLPYFGPGTRLTVT.

This clonotype has ten or more counts. The chain joins TRBV19 to TRBJ1-5; the D is unclear. CDR1 is LNHDA and CDR2 is SQIVND in the germline V gene (reference sequence). Trimming stripped 0 bases from V and 8 bases from J, with 14 bases between. This CDR3 spans 15 amino acids. The DNA of the CDR3 is TGTGCCAGTAGTATAGATTGGCTGGGTATGAAGCCCCAGCATTTT. Its translation: CASSIDWLGMKPQHF.

The chain employs TRBV11-2 and TRBJ2-5; the D gene is possibly TRBD1 (5 bases). The germline V and J ends were trimmed by 3 bases and 5 bases, with 13 bases remaining between them. There are 14 residues in the CDR3. Germline CDR1 SGHAT, CDR2 FQNNGV. In DNA form, the CDR3 reads TGTGCCAGCAGCTTGCAGGGTTCTAGGGAGACCCAGTACTTC. Translation gives CASSLQGSRETQYF.

Here the CDR3 reads CASNWGTLLAGEPYEQYF. The CDR3 DNA sequence: TGTGCCAGCAATTGGGGGACATTACTAGCGGGAGAACCCTACGAGCAGTACTTC. The gene calls are TRBV12-3 or TRBV12-4 and TRBJ2-7, with 11 bases aligning to TRBD2. The CDR3 sequence is 18 residues long. Trimming took 7 bases from V and 2 from J; bases not matched to a gene: 16.

V gene TRBV6-1 combines with J gene TRBJ1-5; TRBD1 matches 9 bases. The CDR3 length is 14 residues. V lost 8 bases to trimming and J lost 5 bases; unmatched junction nucleotides: 7. Germline V lookup: CDR1 MNHNS, CDR2 SASEGT. In DNA, the CDR3 is TGTGCCAGCGCGGACAGGGGAAACGATCAGCCCCAGCATTTT. Translated, it gives CASADRGNDQPQHF.

This clonotype occurred many times. Likely a read error: the CDR3 ends without its conserved phenylalanine or tryptophan. CDR3 bases: TGTGCCAGCAGCAAGATGGGGTTGGATGGCTACACCCTC. The encoded protein is CASSKMGLDGYTL. J is TRBJ1-2 and V is TRBV5-6; unclear D gene. The CDR3 has 13 residues. With 4 bases removed from V and 6 bases from J, the gap between germline ends came to 13 bases. The germline V gene has CDR1 SGHDT and CDR2 YYEEEE.

This clonotype was detected once. The chain uses TRBV5-1 and TRBJ1-2; 9 bases map to TRBD1. Germline loops: CDR1 SGHRS, CDR2 YFSETQ. This CDR3 region has 16 residues. V was clipped by 4 bases and J by 4 bases; unmatched bases: 11. The CDR3 DNA reads as TGCGCCAGCAGCCCTATCACCGGGACAGGGTCCTATGGCTACACCTTC. Protein product: CASSPITGTGSYGYTF.